This T cell receptor (beta chain) was captured in a study of blood T cell repertoires in COVID-19. Original methodology: Using reference gene primer amplification, nucleated cell counts were estimated. Data came from immunoSEQ multiplex PCR; TCRdb stores just in-frame clones and leaves some out. The V and J calls and the clone size are those of that table, but D and trimming were determined from the DNA. The data hold 60,000 or so clones, with around 87% observed a single time. Germline CDR1 reads SGHDT; CDR2 reads YYEEEE. With V trimmed by 0 bases and J by 3 bases, 5 bases remained unmatched. The CDR3 has 16 amino acids.

The clonotype comes from a man aged 55 to 70 with active COVID-19. The J gene is TRBJ2-5, the V gene TRBV5-6; the match to TRBD1 covers 10 bases. Sequencing input: peripheral blood. The CDR3 region has the DNA TGTGCCAGCAGCTTGGCGGCCGGGACAGGGGAAGAGACCCAGTACTTC. This translates into CASSLAAGTGEETQYF.